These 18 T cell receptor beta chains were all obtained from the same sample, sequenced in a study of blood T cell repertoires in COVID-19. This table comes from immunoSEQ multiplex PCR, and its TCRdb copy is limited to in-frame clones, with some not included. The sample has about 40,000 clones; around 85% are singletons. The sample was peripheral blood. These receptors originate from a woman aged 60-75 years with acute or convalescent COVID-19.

Written as DNA, the CDR3 is TGTGCCAGCAGCTTACTTGGTCCGGCGGATTCACCCCTCCACTTT. Its translation: CASSLLGPADSPLHF. V usage is TRBV11-1 and J usage is TRBJ1-6; D is unresolved. V dropped 2 bases and J dropped 8 bases, with 13 bases sitting between them. The CDR3 loop spans 15 amino acids. CDR1 and CDR2 (germline): SGHAT, FQDESV (reference sequence).

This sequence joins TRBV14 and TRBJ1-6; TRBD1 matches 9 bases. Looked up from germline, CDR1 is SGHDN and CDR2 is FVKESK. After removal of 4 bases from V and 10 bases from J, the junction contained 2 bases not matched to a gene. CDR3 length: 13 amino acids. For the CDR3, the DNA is TGTGCCAGCAGCCGGACAGGGGTATCACCCCTCCACTTT. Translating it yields CASSRTGVSPLHF.

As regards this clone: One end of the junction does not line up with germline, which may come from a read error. Here the CDR3 DNA reads TGTGCTAGCAGCTTAGGATTAGGGGCGGCAGATACGCAGTATTTT. Protein sequence: CASSLGLGAADTQYF. This sequence joins TRBV7-7 and TRBJ2-3; D may be TRBD1 (5 bases). The CDR3 has 15 residues. Germline CDR1 and CDR2: SSHAT and FNYEAQ (reference sequence).

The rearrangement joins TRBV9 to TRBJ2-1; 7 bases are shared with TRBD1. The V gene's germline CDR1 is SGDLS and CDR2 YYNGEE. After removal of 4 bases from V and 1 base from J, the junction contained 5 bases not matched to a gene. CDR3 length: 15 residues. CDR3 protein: CASSPRQGSYNEQFF. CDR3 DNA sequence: TGTGCCAGCAGCCCACGACAGGGTTCCTACAATGAGCAGTTCTTC.

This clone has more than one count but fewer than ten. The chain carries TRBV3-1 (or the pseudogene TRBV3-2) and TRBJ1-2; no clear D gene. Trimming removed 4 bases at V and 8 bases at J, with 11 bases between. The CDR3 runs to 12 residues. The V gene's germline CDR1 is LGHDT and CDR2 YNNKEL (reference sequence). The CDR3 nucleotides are TGTGCCAGCAGCCTGAGAGGGTCGGGCTACACCTTC. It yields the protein CASSLRGSGYTF.

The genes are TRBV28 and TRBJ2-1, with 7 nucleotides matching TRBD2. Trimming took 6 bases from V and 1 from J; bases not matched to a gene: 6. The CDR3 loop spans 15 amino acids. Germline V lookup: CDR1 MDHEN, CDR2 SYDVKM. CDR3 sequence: CASSSSGTSYNEQFF. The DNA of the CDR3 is TGTGCCAGCAGCTCCAGCGGGACTTCCTACAATGAGCAGTTCTTC.

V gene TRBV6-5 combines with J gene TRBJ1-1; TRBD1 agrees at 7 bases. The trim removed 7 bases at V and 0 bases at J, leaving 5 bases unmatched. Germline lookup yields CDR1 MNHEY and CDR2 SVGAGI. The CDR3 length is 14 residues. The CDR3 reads CASKEGAMNTEAFF. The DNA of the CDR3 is TGTGCCAGCAAAGAGGGGGCCATGAACACTGAAGCTTTCTTT.

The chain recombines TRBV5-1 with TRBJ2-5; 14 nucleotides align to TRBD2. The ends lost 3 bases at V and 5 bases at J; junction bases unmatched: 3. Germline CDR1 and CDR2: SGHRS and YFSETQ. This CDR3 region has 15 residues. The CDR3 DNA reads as TGCGCCAGCAGCTGGACTAGCGGGGGGTCGGAGACCCAGTACTTC. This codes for CASSWTSGGSETQYF.

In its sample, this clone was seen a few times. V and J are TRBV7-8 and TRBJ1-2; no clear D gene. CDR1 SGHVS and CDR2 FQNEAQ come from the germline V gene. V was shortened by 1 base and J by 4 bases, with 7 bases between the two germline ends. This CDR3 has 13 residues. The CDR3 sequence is CASSLGAAYGYTF. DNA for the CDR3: TGTGCCAGCAGCTTAGGGGCTGCCTATGGCTACACCTTC. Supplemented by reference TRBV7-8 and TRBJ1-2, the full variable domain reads GAGVSQSPRYKVAKRGQDVALRCDPISGHVSLFWYQQALGQGPEFLTYFQNEAQLDKSGLPSDRFFAERPEGSVSTLKIQRTQQEDSAVYLCASSLGAAYGYTFGSGTRLTVV.

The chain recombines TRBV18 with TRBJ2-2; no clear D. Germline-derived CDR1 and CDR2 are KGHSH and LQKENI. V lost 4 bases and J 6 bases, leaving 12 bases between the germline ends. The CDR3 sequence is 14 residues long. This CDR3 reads CASSQLLESGELFF. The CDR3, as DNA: TGTGCCAGCTCACAACTCCTCGAGTCCGGGGAGCTGTTTTTT. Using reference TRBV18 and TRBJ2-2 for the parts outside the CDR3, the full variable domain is NAGVMQNPRHLVRRRGQEARLRCSPMKGHSHVYWYRQLPEEGLKFMVYLQKENIIDESGMPKERFSAEFPKEGPSILRIQQVVRGDSAAYFCASSQLLESGELFFGEGSRLTVL.

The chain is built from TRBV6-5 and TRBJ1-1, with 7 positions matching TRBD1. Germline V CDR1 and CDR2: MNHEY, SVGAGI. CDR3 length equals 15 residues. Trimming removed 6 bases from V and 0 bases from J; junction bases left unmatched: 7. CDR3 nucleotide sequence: TGTGCCAGCAGGATTACAGGGGTAATGAACACTGAAGCTTTCTTT. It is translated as CASRITGVMNTEAFF.

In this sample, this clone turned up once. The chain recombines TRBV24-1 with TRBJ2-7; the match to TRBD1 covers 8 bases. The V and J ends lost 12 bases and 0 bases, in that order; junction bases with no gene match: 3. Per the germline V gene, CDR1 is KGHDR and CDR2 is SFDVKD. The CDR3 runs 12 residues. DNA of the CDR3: TGTGCCGCCGGGACAGGCTCCTACGAGCAGTACTTC. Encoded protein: CAAGTGSYEQYF.

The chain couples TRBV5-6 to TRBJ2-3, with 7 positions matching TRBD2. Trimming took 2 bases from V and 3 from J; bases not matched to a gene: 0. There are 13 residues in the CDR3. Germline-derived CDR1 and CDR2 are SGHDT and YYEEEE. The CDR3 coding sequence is TGTGCCAGCAGCTTCGGGGGGACAGATACGCAGTATTTT. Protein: CASSFGGTDTQYF.

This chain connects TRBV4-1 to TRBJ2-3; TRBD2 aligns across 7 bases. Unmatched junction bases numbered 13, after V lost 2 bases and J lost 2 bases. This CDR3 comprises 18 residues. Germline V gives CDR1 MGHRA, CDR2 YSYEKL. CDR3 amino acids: CASSQMNLGGGNTDTQYF. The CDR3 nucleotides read TGCGCCAGCAGCCAAATGAACCTTGGCGGGGGAAACACAGATACGCAGTATTTT.

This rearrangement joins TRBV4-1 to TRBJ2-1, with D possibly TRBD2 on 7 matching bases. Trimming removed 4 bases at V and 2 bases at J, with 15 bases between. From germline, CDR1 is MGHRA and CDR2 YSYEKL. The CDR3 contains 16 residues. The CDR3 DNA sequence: TGCGCCAGCAGCCTTACACCGGGGGGCGCCTACAATGAGCAGTTCTTC. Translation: CASSLTPGGAYNEQFF.

The CDR3 nucleotides read TGTGCCAGCAGTGATATTCGGGGAGACTTTGTTAATGAGCAGTTCTTC. Translating it yields CASSDIRGDFVNEQFF. This rearrangement joins TRBV6-1 to TRBJ2-1; D is perhaps TRBD2 (5 bases). Germline-derived CDR1 and CDR2 are MNHNS and SASEGT. V gave up 3 bases and J gave up 7 bases, with 19 bases separating them. CDR3 length: 16 residues.

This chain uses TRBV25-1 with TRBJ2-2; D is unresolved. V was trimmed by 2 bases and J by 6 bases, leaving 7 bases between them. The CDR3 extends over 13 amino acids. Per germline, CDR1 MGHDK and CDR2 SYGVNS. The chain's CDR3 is CASSEPTPGELFF. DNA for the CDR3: TGTGCCAGCAGTGAACCCACTCCCGGGGAGCTGTTTTTT. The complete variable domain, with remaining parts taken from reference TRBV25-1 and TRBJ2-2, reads EADIYQTPRYLVIGTGKKITLECSQTMGHDKMYWYQQDPGMELHLIHYSYGVNSTEKGDLSSESTVSRIRTEHFPLTLESARPSHTSQYLCASSEPTPGELFFGEGSRLTVL.

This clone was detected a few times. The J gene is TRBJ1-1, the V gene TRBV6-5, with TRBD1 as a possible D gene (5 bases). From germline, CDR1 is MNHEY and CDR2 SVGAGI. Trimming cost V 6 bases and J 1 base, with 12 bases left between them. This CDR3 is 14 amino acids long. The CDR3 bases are TGTGCCAGCAGCACAAGACAGAAGAACACTGAAGCTTTCTTT. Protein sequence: CASSTRQKNTEAFF.